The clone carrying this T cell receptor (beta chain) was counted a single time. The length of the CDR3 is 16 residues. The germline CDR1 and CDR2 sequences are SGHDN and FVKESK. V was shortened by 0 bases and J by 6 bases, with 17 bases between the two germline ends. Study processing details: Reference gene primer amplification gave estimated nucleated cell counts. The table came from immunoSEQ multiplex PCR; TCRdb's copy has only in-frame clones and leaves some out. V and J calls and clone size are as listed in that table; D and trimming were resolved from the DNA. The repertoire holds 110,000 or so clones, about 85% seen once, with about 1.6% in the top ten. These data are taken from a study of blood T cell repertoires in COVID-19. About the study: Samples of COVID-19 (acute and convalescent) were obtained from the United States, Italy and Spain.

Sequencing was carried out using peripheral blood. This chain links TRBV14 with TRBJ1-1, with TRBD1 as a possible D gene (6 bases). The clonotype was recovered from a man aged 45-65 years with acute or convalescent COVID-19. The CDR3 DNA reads TGTGCCAGCAGCCAAGATGTTTGGCAGGGGATCTCTGAAGCTTTCTTT. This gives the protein CASSQDVWQGISEAFF. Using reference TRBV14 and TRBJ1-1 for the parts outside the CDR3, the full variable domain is EAGVTQFPSHSVIEKGQTVTLRCDPISGHDNLYWYRRVMGKEIKFLLHFVKESKQDESGMPNNRFLAERTGGTYSTLKVQPAELEDSGVYFCASSQDVWQGISEAFFGQGTRLTVV.